The entry that follows covers one TCR beta chain sequence. The target antigen is unknown. Looked up from germline, CDR1 is GTSNPN and CDR2 is SVGIG (reference sequence). Trimming shortened V by 0 bases and J by 2 bases, and 7 bases separated the two germline ends. The CDR3 is 13 residues long. This sample stems from a study of cytomegalovirus exposure and HLA in healthy donors. Study background: The approximately 120 million unique TCR beta sequences, from about 180 million T cells, were found by an earlier analysis.

Broader study findings: Many donors carried some public TCRs, although rarity characterized most TCR sequences. Donors belonging to an Asian-associated ancestry cluster reportedly showed fewer N-insertions in productive TCRs than the roughly 700-donor mean, according to what a later analysis found.

The PCR ran on 60 Vbeta and 13 Jbeta primers. The table came from immunoSEQ multiplex PCR; TCRdb's copy has only in-frame clones and leaves some out. This table lists 150,000 to 250,000 clones. This TCR was sampled from a boy aged 5-17 years in good health and CMV-seronegative. The sequenced sample was PBMCs. J is TRBJ1-2 and V is TRBV30; D is ambiguous. The CDR3 DNA reads as TGTGCCTGGAGTGTTACACGAAACTATGGCTACACCTTC. This translates into CAWSVTRNYGYTF.